This TCR beta chain originates from a study of blood T cell repertoires in COVID-19. Study overall: Material from acute and convalescent COVID-19 was sourced from the United States, Italy and Spain. PBMCs, B-cell-depleted T cells, or T cells provided the cDNA or gDNA that made up the material.

The germline V gene has CDR1 SGHNT and CDR2 YENEEA. CDR3 length equals 12 residues. V lost 8 bases and J 7 bases, leaving 12 bases between the germline ends. Under the authors' procedure: Estimates of nucleated cell counts were drawn from the amplification of reference gene primers. The table came from immunoSEQ multiplex PCR; TCRdb's copy has only in-frame clones and leaves some out. V and J calls and clone size follow that table, whereas D and trimming were derived from the DNA. In the table there are under 150,000 clones, 81% of which are singletons. The chain links TRBV11-3 to TRBJ2-1, with a tentative D call TRBD2 (6 bases). This sequence originates from a woman aged 55-70 years with active or convalescent COVID-19. The sample comprised peripheral blood. In nucleotides, the CDR3 is TGTGCCAGCTCTGCGGCGGGGAATGAGCAGTTCTTC. Translation gives CASSAAGNEQFF.